The T cell receptor beta chain described here comes from a study of blood T cell repertoires in COVID-19. Study at large: Both acute and convalescent COVID-19 samples were obtained from the United States, Italy and Spain. T cells, B-cell-depleted T cells, or PBMCs supplied cDNA or gDNA.

Note on this clone: Other DNA variants within this sample encode the same CDR3.

In the authors' workflow: Cell counts per sample came from amplifying reference gene primers. Some clones are missing from TCRdb's copy, which holds only in-frame ones; the method was immunoSEQ multiplex PCR. The V and J calls and clone size come from that table; D and trimming were worked out from the DNA. The table shows 100,000 to 150,000 clones, with less than 90% occurring only once. The sample consisted of peripheral blood. The receptor's source is a man in his sixties with acute or convalescent COVID-19.

CDR3 in amino acids: CASSSAGAVTDTQYF. The CDR3 nucleotides are TGCGCCAGCAGCTCTGCGGGAGCGGTGACAGATACGCAGTATTTT. The genes are TRBV5-1 and TRBJ2-3; TRBD2 agrees at 7 bases. The germline V gene has CDR1 SGHRS and CDR2 YFSETQ. The V gene end was trimmed by 3 bases and the J gene end by 3 bases; junction bases not matched to a gene: 7. This CDR3 is 15 amino acids long.